A single sample gave rise to the 23 T cell receptor beta chains below, sequenced in a study of T-cell memory formation after mild COVID-19. TCRdb re-called the 5' RACE reads through MiXCR, storing one row per CDR3 protein. The table shows a few hundred thousand distinct CDR3 sequences, with roughly 15% occurring only once. Sequenced sample: PBMCs or a T cell subset sorted from them (not recorded which). These receptors were collected from a man younger than 35 who had mild COVID-19 (a few samples of this study predate the infection). Cell type and time point are not known.

The chain joins TRBV5-1 to TRBJ2-1; TRBD1 aligns across 8 bases. CDR1 SGHRS and CDR2 YFSETQ come from the germline V gene. Losses at the gene ends were 0 bases for V and 7 bases for J; bases not matched to a gene: 6. CDR3 size: 15 residues. CDR3: CASSLGGTGVNEQFF. The DNA for the CDR3 is TGCGCCAGCAGCTTGGGTGGGACAGGTGTAAATGAGCAGTTCTTC.

The table lists this clonotype with a few counts. This chain joins TRBV6-5 and TRBJ2-5, with 12 nucleotides matching TRBD1. The germline CDR1 and CDR2 sequences are MNHEY and SVGAGI. Trimming took 2 bases from V and 10 from J; bases not matched to a gene: 5. The CDR3 runs to 14 residues. The CDR3 DNA follows: TGTGCCAGCAGTTACCCGGGACAGGGGGCCTTCCAGTACTTC. Amino acids: CASSYPGQGAFQYF.

This clonotype has just a few counts. The chain recombines TRBV7-2 with TRBJ1-5; D gene uncertain. The V end was cut by 5 bases, the J end by 8 bases, with 13 bases between. The CDR3 loop spans 13 amino acids. Germline CDR1 is SGHTA and CDR2 is FQGNSA. The CDR3 is CASSKGPQEPQHF. In DNA, the CDR3 is TGTGCCAGCAGCAAGGGCCCTCAAGAGCCCCAGCATTTT.

The V and J genes are TRBV4-1 and TRBJ1-2; 7 bases are shared with TRBD1. Germline V CDR1 and CDR2: MGHRA, YSYEKL. The CDR3 consists of 15 residues. V was pared by 0 bases and J by 4 bases, with 5 bases of the junction left unmatched. CDR3 nucleotide sequence: TGCGCCAGCAGCCAAGAAGGACAGGCAAGCTATGGCTACACCTTC. Encoded protein: CASSQEGQASYGYTF.

This clonotype was counted only a few times. The rearrangement joins TRBV5-1 to TRBJ1-4, with a tentative D call TRBD1 (6 bases). The germline CDR1 and CDR2 sequences are SGHRS and YFSETQ. V lost 4 bases and J 11 bases, leaving 18 bases between the germline ends. CDR3 length: 14 residues. Here the CDR3 reads CASSLSRQEGKLFF. The CDR3 nucleotides are TGCGCCAGCAGCCTGTCCCGACAGGAGGGGAAACTGTTTTTT.

The gene calls are TRBV11-3 and TRBJ2-5, with 13 bases aligning to TRBD2. In germline, CDR1 is SGHNT, CDR2 YENEEA. The CDR3 extends over 16 amino acids. Germline trimming cut 5 bases from V and 3 bases from J; bases unmatched to any gene: 6. The CDR3 nucleotides are TGTGCCAGCAGCGCCCGGACTAGCGGGGGAAAAGAGACCCAGTACTTC. The encoded protein is CASSARTSGGKETQYF. Full variable domain (missing parts from reference TRBV11-3 and TRBJ2-5): EAGVVQSPRYKIIEKKQPVAFWCNPISGHNTLYWYLQNLGQGPELLIRYENEEAVDDSQLPKDRFSAERLKGVDSTLKIQPAELGDSAVYLCASSARTSGGKETQYFGPGTRLLVL.

This clonotype was seen more than once but under ten times. The gene calls are TRBV15 and TRBJ1-1; D is undetermined. Germline CDR1 LNHNV, CDR2 YYDKDF (reference sequence). This CDR3 spans 13 amino acids. V lost 8 bases and J lost 1, with 11 bases in between. This chain's CDR3 is CATGHNENTEAFF. CDR3 in DNA: TGTGCCACCGGCCACAACGAGAACACTGAAGCTTTCTTT.

At least ten counts were recorded for this clonotype. The gene calls are TRBV7-3 and TRBJ2-7, with 13 nucleotides matching TRBD2. The CDR3 runs 15 residues. V shed 5 bases and J 10 bases; nucleotides not matched to a gene: 11. In germline, CDR1 is SGHTA, CDR2 FQGTGA. The CDR3: CASSLLGGLAGPQYF. The CDR3 region has the DNA TGTGCCAGCAGCCTCCTAGGGGGACTAGCGGGGCCTCAGTACTTC.

The chain has TRBV4-2 and TRBJ1-1; D gene ambiguous. This CDR3 is 15 amino acids long. Germline CDR1 LGHNA, CDR2 YNFKEQ. Trimming took 0 bases from V and 5 from J, leaving 13 bases between them. The CDR3: CASSQDNIYRTEAFF. The CDR3 DNA follows: TGTGCCAGCAGCCAAGATAACATCTATCGGACTGAAGCTTTCTTT.

This clonotype was recorded a few times. This chain uses TRBV5-1 with TRBJ2-3; perhaps D is TRBD1 or TRBD2 (5 bases each). The CDR3 contains 16 residues. Trimming took off 4 bases at V and 1 base at J, with 16 bases between the two ends. Germline values: CDR1 SGHRS, CDR2 YFSETQ. The DNA of the CDR3 is TGCGCCAGCAGCCCCCCCCGGCAGGGAGGCACAGATACGCAGTATTTT. Its translation: CASSPPRQGGTDTQYF.

This clonotype was detected only a few times. This sequence joins TRBV20-1 and TRBJ1-4; D not certain. CDR3 length equals 17 residues. Between the trimmed V and J ends, which lost 0 bases and 4 bases, there was a span of 18 bases. Germline-derived CDR1 and CDR2 are DFQATT and SNEGSKA (reference sequence). Here the CDR3 reads CSARDVWAAELNEKLFF. The CDR3 DNA sequence: TGCAGTGCTAGAGATGTATGGGCGGCGGAGCTTAATGAAAAACTGTTTTTT.

This clonotype was picked up a small number of times. The CDR3 DNA is TGTGCCAGCAGCGTAGGACAGGCTGCTAACTATGGCTACACCTTC. Encoded protein: CASSVGQAANYGYTF. This rearrangement joins TRBV9 to TRBJ1-2; the D gene is possibly TRBD1 (6 bases). CDR1 SGDLS and CDR2 YYNGEE come from the germline V gene. The CDR3 consists of 15 residues. Between the trimmed V and J ends, which lost 0 bases and 0 bases, there was a span of 9 bases.

This clonotype has just a few counts. This chain connects TRBV6-6 to TRBJ2-5; D perhaps matches TRBD2 (5 bases). Trimming cost V 8 bases and J 9 bases, with 13 bases left between them. In germline, CDR1 is MNHNY, CDR2 SVGAGI (reference sequence). The CDR3 spans 11 residues. For the CDR3, the DNA is TGTGCCAGCGGTCACTTGGAGGCCCAGTACTTC. Translation: CASGHLEAQYF.

The chain is built from TRBV6-2 or TRBV6-3 and TRBJ2-5; TRBD2 matches at 9 bases. Germline CDR1 is MNHEY and CDR2 is SVGEGT. With 0 bases clipped from V and 7 bases from J, the junction kept 9 bases outside the gene matches. There are 16 residues in the CDR3. This CDR3 reads CASSYSRAGGFGTQYF. The CDR3 bases are TGTGCCAGCAGTTACTCGAGAGCGGGGGGATTCGGGACCCAGTACTTC.

The CDR3: CASSPRGLGGYTF. DNA for the CDR3: TGTGCCAGCAGTCCCAGGGGCCTCGGGGGCTACACCTTC. The chain uses TRBV6-4 and TRBJ1-2; possible D gene TRBD1, 6 bases. V lost 5 bases and J lost 8, with 15 bases in between. CDR1 MRHNA and CDR2 SNTAGT come from the germline V gene. There are 13 residues in the CDR3.

V usage is TRBV5-4 and J usage is TRBJ2-3, with D maybe TRBD1 (5 bases). CDR1 and CDR2 (germline): SGHNT, YYREEE (reference sequence). This CDR3 contains 16 residues. V was cut by 4 bases and J by 0 bases, with 15 bases left in between. CDR3 coding DNA: TGTGCCAGCAGCCGTAAGGGGATGACTAGCACAGATACGCAGTATTTT. Translation: CASSRKGMTSTDTQYF.

The chain uses TRBV4-3 and TRBJ2-7, with 8 bases fitting TRBD1. Germline V CDR1 and CDR2: LGHNA, YSLEER. V lost 0 bases and J lost 2; bases outside the gene matches: 3. The CDR3 consists of 15 residues. CDR3 protein: CASSQEGGQAYEQYF. CDR3 bases: TGCGCCAGCAGCCAAGAAGGGGGACAGGCCTACGAGCAGTACTTC.

The chain couples TRBV29-1 to TRBJ2-1; TRBD2 agrees at 9 bases. The V and J ends lost 1 base and 9 bases, in that order; junction bases with no gene match: 13. Germline V lookup: CDR1 SQVTM, CDR2 ANQGSEA. There are 16 residues in the CDR3. In nucleotides, the CDR3 is TGCAGCGTTGAAGGTTCGACTAGCGGTGGGTGGGGTGAGCAGTTCTTC. Translation: CSVEGSTSGGWGEQFF.

There are a few counts of this clonotype. This chain joins TRBV5-1 and TRBJ2-5; the D gene is possibly TRBD2 (5 bases). V was pared by 0 bases and J by 5 bases, with 14 bases between. The germline gives CDR1 SGHRS, CDR2 YFSETQ. The CDR3 length is 15 residues. CDR3 in DNA: TGCGCCAGCAGCTTGGAAAGAGGCGGGCTGGAGACCCAGTACTTC. It encodes CASSLERGGLETQYF.

DNA of the CDR3: TGCGCCAGCGTCCCCTCCGGGGCTGCTAATGAAAAACTGTTTTTT. Amino acids: CASVPSGAANEKLFF. The chain is built from TRBV5-1 and TRBJ1-4, with TRBD1 as a possible D gene (5 bases). In germline, CDR1 is SGHRS, CDR2 YFSETQ. The CDR3 sequence is 15 residues long. V was cut by 7 bases and J by 3 bases, with 16 bases left in between.

This clonotype was seen more than once but under ten times. The chain uses TRBV7-2 and TRBJ1-2; no clear D gene. Trimming took off 5 bases at V and 2 bases at J, with 12 bases between the two ends. The CDR3 covers 14 residues. Per the germline V gene, CDR1 is SGHTA and CDR2 is FQGNSA. CDR3 protein: CASSRRRVNYGYTF. The CDR3 DNA sequence: TGTGCCAGCAGCCGACGTAGGGTGAACTATGGCTACACCTTC.

This clonotype occurred a few times. V gene TRBV7-4 combines with J gene TRBJ2-3; D remains ambiguous. This CDR3 comprises 14 residues. Trimming shortened V by 0 bases and J by 4 bases, and 8 bases separated the two germline ends. From germline, CDR1 is SGHVT and CDR2 SQSDAQ. The CDR3 bases are TGTGCCAGCAGCTTAGCGTTGAGGTCAGATACGCAGTATTTT. This translates into CASSLALRSDTQYF.

This clonotype was seen more than once but under ten times. This chain connects TRBV20-1 to TRBJ2-3; D is perhaps TRBD2 (6 bases). The ends were cut back, 3 bases at V and 3 bases at J, with 16 bases in the middle. Germline V CDR1 and CDR2: DFQATT, SNEGSKA (reference sequence). This CDR3 has 15 residues. In DNA, the CDR3 is TGCAGTGCTAGGGGCCCGGGGCGGGGTACAGATACGCAGTATTTT. As protein: CSARGPGRGTDTQYF.